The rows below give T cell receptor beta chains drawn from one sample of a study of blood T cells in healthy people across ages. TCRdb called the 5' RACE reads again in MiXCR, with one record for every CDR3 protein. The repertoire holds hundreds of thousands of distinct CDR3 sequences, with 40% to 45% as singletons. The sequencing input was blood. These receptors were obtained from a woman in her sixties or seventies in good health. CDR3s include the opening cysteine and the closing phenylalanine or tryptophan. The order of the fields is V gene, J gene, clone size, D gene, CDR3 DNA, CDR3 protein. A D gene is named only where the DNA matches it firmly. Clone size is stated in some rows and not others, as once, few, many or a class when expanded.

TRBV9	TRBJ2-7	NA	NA	TGTGCCAGCAGCGGGACAGTTACCTCCTACGAGCAGTACTTC	CASSGTVTSYEQYF
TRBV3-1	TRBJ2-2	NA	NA	TGTGCCAGCAACCAAGGAGGGTCAAGACCCACCGGGGAGCTGTTTTTT	CASNQGGSRPTGELFF
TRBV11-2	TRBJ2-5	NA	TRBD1	TGTGCCAGCAGCTTAGAAATAGGGGGCAGCGAGACCCAGTACTTC	CASSLEIGGSETQYF
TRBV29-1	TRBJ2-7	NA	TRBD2	TGCAGCGCGTCGGGACTAGCGGAGGGATCTGCCTACGAGCAGTACTTC	CSASGLAEGSAYEQYF
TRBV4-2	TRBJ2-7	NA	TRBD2	TGTGCCAGCAGCCAATCCCCCTTTCGGCGGGAGAGCTCCTACGAGCAGTACTTC	CASSQSPFRRESSYEQYF
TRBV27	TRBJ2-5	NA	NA	TGTGCCAGCAGTCTACCGGGCCGGGGGGAGACCCAGTACTTC	CASSLPGRGETQYF
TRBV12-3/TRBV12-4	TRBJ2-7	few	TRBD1	TGTGCCAGCAAGGGGACAGGGGACTCCTACGAGCAGTACTTC	CASKGTGDSYEQYF
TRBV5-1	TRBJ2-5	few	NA	TGCGCCAGCAGCTTTGGGGACCGGACAACACAAGAGACCCAGTACTTC	CASSFGDRTTQETQYF
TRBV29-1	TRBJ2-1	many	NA	TGCAGCGTTGAAGAAATGGGGCGCCTCTACAATGAGCAGTTCTTC	CSVEEMGRLYNEQFF
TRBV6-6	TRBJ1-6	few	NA	TGTGCCAGCAGTCCCTTGGGGGGCGATTCACCCCTCCACTTT	CASSPLGGDSPLHF
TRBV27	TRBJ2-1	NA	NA	TGTGCCTGCACAAGGCGAACCGACAATGAGCAGTTCTTC	CACTRRTDNEQFF
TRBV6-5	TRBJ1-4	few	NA	TGTGCCAGCAGCAACGAGGCAGGGTGGAGTGAAAAACTGTTTTTT	CASSNEAGWSEKLFF
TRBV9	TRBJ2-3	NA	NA	TGTGCCAGCAGCGTAGACGGCAGCCGCAGTACGCAGTATTTT	CASSVDGSRSTQYF
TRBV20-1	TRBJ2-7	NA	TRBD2	TGCAGTGCTAGAGGACTAGCGGGGGAAACCTACGAGCAGTACTTC	CSARGLAGETYEQYF
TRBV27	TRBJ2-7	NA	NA	TGTGCCAGCAGTTTACGAGGGATGCGGCCCGAGCAGTACTTC	CASSLRGMRPEQYF
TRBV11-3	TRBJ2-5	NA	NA	TGTGCCAGCAGCATGGGCTTACCCAGCTGGGGGAATGAGCAGTACTTC	CASSMGLPSWGNEQYF
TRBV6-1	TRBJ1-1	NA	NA	TGTGCCAGCAGTGACTGGGCGAGCTCCATGAACACTGAAGCTTTCTTT	CASSDWASSMNTEAFF
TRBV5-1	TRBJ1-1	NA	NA	TGCGCCAGCGGACCGCTTGACTCGAACACTGAAGCTTTCTTT	CASGPLDSNTEAFF
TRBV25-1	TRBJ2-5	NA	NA	TGTGCCAGCAGTCCAAACCGGGACACAGAGACCCAGTACTTC	CASSPNRDTETQYF
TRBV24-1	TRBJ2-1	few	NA	TGTGCCACCAGTGACACCCCGGGGGCTGATGAGCAGTTCTTC	CATSDTPGADEQFF
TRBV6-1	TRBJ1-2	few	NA	TGTGCCAGCAGTGAGGGGCCCCCGCATGGCTACACCTTC	CASSEGPPHGYTF
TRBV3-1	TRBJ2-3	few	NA	TGTGCCAGCAGCCAAGTTCGGCTAGCCGGAGCGGTAGATACGCAGTATTTT	CASSQVRLAGAVDTQYF
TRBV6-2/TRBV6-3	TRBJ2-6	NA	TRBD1	TGTGCCAGCAGCCCTATCCGGGACAGGGGGTCAACTGGGGCCAACGTCCTGACTTTC	CASSPIRDRGSTGANVLTF
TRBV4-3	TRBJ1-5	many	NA	TGCGCCAGCAGCCACACAGGTGGCAATCAGCCCCAGCATTTT	CASSHTGGNQPQHF
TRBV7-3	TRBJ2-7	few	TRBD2	TGTGCCAGCAGCTTAATGGGGACTAGCGACGAGCAGTACTTC	CASSLMGTSDEQYF
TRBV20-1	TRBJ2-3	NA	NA	TGCAGTGCTGCGTTGATTAGCACAGATACGCAGTATTTT	CSAALISTDTQYF
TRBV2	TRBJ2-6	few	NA	TGTGCCAGCAGGGAGGCCTCATCTGGGGCCAACGTCCTGACTTTC	CASREASSGANVLTF
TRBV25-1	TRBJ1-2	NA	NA	TGTGCCAGCAGTGACAAGGCGGCAGGATATGGCTACACCTTC	CASSDKAAGYGYTF
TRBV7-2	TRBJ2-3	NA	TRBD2	TGTGCCAGCAGCCCGGGGACTAGCGGGATGGCCGATACGCAGTATTTT	CASSPGTSGMADTQYF
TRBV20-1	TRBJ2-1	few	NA	TGCAGTGCTTCCCCGTTACGTTACAATGAGCAGTTCTTC	CSASPLRYNEQFF
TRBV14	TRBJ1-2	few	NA	TGTGCCAGCAGCCAAGATCCCGACAGCATCTATGGCTACACCTTC	CASSQDPDSIYGYTF
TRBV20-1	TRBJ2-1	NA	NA	TGCAGTGCTAGCGGCCTTCACAATGAGCAGTTCTTC	CSASGLHNEQFF
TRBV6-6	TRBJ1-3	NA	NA	TGTGCCAGCAGGGCAAGGGCCTCTGGAAACACCATATATTTT	CASRARASGNTIYF
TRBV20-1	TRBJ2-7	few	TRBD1	TGCAGTGCTAGAGATCCGGGACAGGGTGGCTACGAGCAGTACTTC	CSARDPGQGGYEQYF
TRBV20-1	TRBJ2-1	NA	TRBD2	TGCAGTGTTTCTCGGGAGGCCAACAATGAGCAGTTCTTC	CSVSREANNEQFF
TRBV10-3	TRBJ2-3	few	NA	TGTGCCATCAGTGAGTCGAGGGGCAGTCCAGGCACAGATACGCAGTATTTT	CAISESRGSPGTDTQYF
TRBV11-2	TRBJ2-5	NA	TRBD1	TGTGCCAGCAGCTTAGGGACAGGCCCTGGGGATGAGCAGTACTTC	CASSLGTGPGDEQYF
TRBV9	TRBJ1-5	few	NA	TGTGCCAGCAGCGCGAGTCCGGGTCAGCCCCAGCATTTT	CASSASPGQPQHF
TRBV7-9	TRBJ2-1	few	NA	TGTGCCAGCAGCCACACACAGGGTTTTGGCAGCAATGAGCAGTTCTTC	CASSHTQGFGSNEQFF